The 7 T cell receptor beta chains listed next were all sequenced from one sample in a study of lymphopenia after photon versus proton radiotherapy. Repertoires were generated with immunoSEQ multiplex PCR, while TCRdb's copy carries only in-frame clones and drops some. The sample yields under 30,000 clones, roughly 80% seen once. This specimen was peripheral blood, taken from a patient treated with photon-based radiotherapy. The receptors derive from a man aged 40-50 years with gastric cancer.

The V call is TRBV18, the J call TRBJ1-5, with TRBD1 identical over 9 bases. The CDR3 loop spans 13 amino acids. Trimming removed 6 bases from V and 6 bases from J; junction bases left unmatched: 3. Germline lookup yields CDR1 KGHSH and CDR2 LQKENI. The CDR3 bases are TGTGCCAGCTCCCAGACAGGGGGTCAGCCCCAGCATTTT. It yields the protein CASSQTGGQPQHF. Filled out from reference TRBV18 and TRBJ1-5, the complete variable domain reads NAGVMQNPRHLVRRRGQEARLRCSPMKGHSHVYWYRQLPEEGLKFMVYLQKENIIDESGMPKERFSAEFPKEGPSILRIQQVVRGDSAAYFCASSQTGGQPQHFGDGTRLSIL.

The V call is TRBV4-2, the J call TRBJ2-2, with a weak D call TRBD1 (5 bases). Trimming removed 0 bases at V and 5 bases at J, with 13 bases between. Germline loops: CDR1 LGHNA, CDR2 YNFKEQ. The CDR3 spans 16 residues. CDR3 in amino acids: CASSQDEFSGTGELFF. For the CDR3, the DNA is TGTGCCAGCAGCCAAGACGAATTTTCAGGGACCGGGGAGCTGTTTTTT.

The chain has TRBV4-3 and TRBJ1-5, with D unresolved. The CDR3 has 13 amino acids. V was clipped by 5 bases and J by 5 bases, with 10 bases between them. CDR1 is LGHNA and CDR2 is YSLEER in the germline V gene. As DNA, the CDR3 is TGCGCCAGCAGCACCCGGATGGATCAGCCCCAGCATTTT. This sequence encodes CASSTRMDQPQHF.

The chain is built from TRBV5-1 and TRBJ1-6; maybe TRBD1 (6 bases). Trimming took off 1 base at V and 6 bases at J, with 14 bases between the two ends. The CDR3 sequence is 16 residues long. Germline V gene sequence: CDR1 SGHRS, CDR2 YFSETQ. The CDR3, as DNA: TGCGCCAGCAGCTTGTCAGGTTCAGGGGTTAATTCACCCCTCCACTTT. Encoded protein: CASSLSGSGVNSPLHF. The full variable domain, with the rest looked up from reference TRBV5-1 and TRBJ1-6, is KAGVTQTPRYLIKTRGQQVTLSCSPISGHRSVSWYQQTPGQGLQFLFEYFSETQRNKGNFPGRFSGRQFSNSRSEMNVSTLELGDSALYLCASSLSGSGVNSPLHFGNGTRLTVT.

With respect to this clone: Since a far larger clone is one base different, this is likely a read error. The V call is TRBV5-8, the J call TRBJ2-7; D possibly corresponds to TRBD2 (6 bases). Germline-derived CDR1 and CDR2 are SGHTS and YDEGEE. CDR3 size: 12 residues. The V end was cut by 7 bases, the J end by 3 bases, with 11 bases between. The CDR3 DNA reads as TGTGCCAGCTGGGGGGTTTACTACGAGCAGTACTTC. Translating it yields CASWGVYYEQYF.

The CDR3 is CASSLPTEGTEAFF. CDR3 nucleotide sequence: TGTGCCAGCAGCTTACCCACGGAAGGCACTGAAGCTTTCTTT. The V and J genes are TRBV7-9 and TRBJ1-1; D gene uncertain. Trimming took off 2 bases at V and 4 bases at J, with 11 bases between the two ends. There are 14 residues in the CDR3. Germline assignment: CDR1 SEHNR and CDR2 FQNEAQ (reference sequence). Full variable domain (rest looked up from reference TRBV7-9 and TRBJ1-1): DTGVSQNPRHKITKRGQNVTFRCDPISEHNRLYWYRQTLGQGPEFLTYFQNEAQLEKSRLLSDRFSAERPKGSFSTLEIQRTEQGDSAMYLCASSLPTEGTEAFFGQGTRLTVV.

The gene calls are TRBV4-1 and TRBJ1-1, with 7 nucleotides matching TRBD1. The CDR3 is 15 residues long. The germline CDR1 and CDR2 sequences are MGHRA and YSYEKL. Losses at the gene ends were 0 bases for V and 4 bases for J; bases not matched to a gene: 5. CDR3 amino acids: CASSQELQGSTEAFF. The CDR3 bases are TGCGCCAGCAGCCAAGAGCTACAGGGGAGCACTGAAGCTTTCTTT.